A single sample gave rise to the 23 T cell receptor beta chains below, sequenced in a study of cytomegalovirus exposure and HLA in healthy donors. TCRdb's table, derived via immunoSEQ multiplex PCR, lists solely in-frame clones and lacks some. There are 100,000 to 150,000 clones in the sample; roughly 87% occur only once, and 0.95% to 1.3% lies in the top ten. What was sequenced was PBMCs. Receptors originate from a woman between 18 and 29 years old in good health and CMV-seronegative.

Points on this clone: An end of the junction does not agree with germline; a read error may underlie this. The chain has TRBV5-4 and TRBJ1-2; 7 bases agree with TRBD1. CDR3 length: 20 residues. The germline V gene encodes CDR1 SGHNT and CDR2 YYREEE (reference sequence). The CDR3 loop reads CASSLDRGPTRPGNSYRYTF. The CDR3 region has the DNA TGTGCCAGCAGCTTGGACAGGGGTCCTACACGCCCCGGGAACTCCTATCGCTACACCTTC.

This chain links TRBV6-4 with TRBJ2-2; maybe TRBD2 (6 bases). CDR1 is MRHNA, CDR2 SNTAGT, per germline. The germline V and J ends were trimmed by 5 bases and 7 bases, with 11 bases remaining between them. The CDR3 spans 13 residues. The CDR3 bases are TGTGCCAGCAGTTGGGAGGAGCACGGGGAGCTGTTTTTT. Its protein is CASSWEEHGELFF.

V is TRBV30 and J is TRBJ2-3, with TRBD2 identical over 7 bases. Germline CDR1 is GTSNPN and CDR2 is SVGIG (reference sequence). The CDR3 totals 13 residues. Trimming took 4 bases from V and 0 from J; bases not matched to a gene: 1. The CDR3 region has the DNA TGTGCCTGGAACGGGGGGAGCACAGATACGCAGTATTTT. This gives the protein CAWNGGSTDTQYF. Based on the CDR3 plus reference TRBV30 and TRBJ2-3, the full variable domain is SQTIHQWPATLVQPVGSPLSLECTVEGTSNPNLYWYRQAAGRGLQLLFYSVGIGQISSEVPQNLSASRPQDRQFILSSKKLLLSDSGFYLCAWNGGSTDTQYFGPGTRLTVL.

This sequence joins TRBV10-3 and TRBJ2-3; 8 bases are a match to TRBD1. Losses at the gene ends were 6 bases for V and 1 base for J; bases not matched to a gene: 6. This CDR3 has 15 residues. Germline CDR1 ENHRY, CDR2 SYGVKD. In DNA, the CDR3 is TGTGCCATCAGGATGACAGGGGATGGCACAGATACGCAGTATTTT. Protein sequence: CAIRMTGDGTDTQYF.

This clone was seen a few times. This sequence joins TRBV4-2 and TRBJ1-2; D is unclear. V lost 1 base, J lost 8 bases, and 11 bases lay in between. The CDR3 extends over 13 amino acids. CDR1 and CDR2 (germline): LGHNA, YNFKEQ. The chain's CDR3 is CASSQVDNTGYTF. CDR3 sequence (DNA): TGTGCCAGCAGCCAAGTAGACAATACAGGCTACACCTTC.

This clone occurred a few times. The chain employs TRBV6-1 and TRBJ1-2; perhaps TRBD1 as D (5 bases). With 7 bases removed from V and 5 bases from J, the gap between germline ends came to 17 bases. This CDR3 has 14 amino acids. Germline loops: CDR1 MNHNS, CDR2 SASEGT. The CDR3 loop reads CASKATEIGYGYTF. As DNA, the CDR3 is TGTGCCAGCAAGGCGACAGAGATTGGGTATGGCTACACCTTC.

This clone was seen only once. The J gene is TRBJ2-5, the V gene TRBV6-5; the D gene is possibly TRBD2 (7 bases). V lost 0 bases and J 2 bases, leaving 13 bases between the germline ends. The CDR3 loop spans 16 amino acids. Germline CDR1 MNHEY, CDR2 SVGAGI. DNA of the CDR3: TGTGCCAGCAGTTACTCGAGGGGGGGGGCGCAAGAGACCCAGTACTTC. This translates into CASSYSRGGAQETQYF.

The chain joins TRBV28 to TRBJ2-1; 10 bases are shared with TRBD2. With V trimmed by 3 bases and J by 4 bases, 9 bases remained unmatched. Germline values: CDR1 MDHEN, CDR2 SYDVKM. The CDR3 consists of 17 residues. CDR3 bases: TGTGCCAGCAGTTTGTCCGAACTAGCGGGGAAATACAATGAGCAGTTCTTC. Its translation: CASSLSELAGKYNEQFF. Drawing the rest from reference TRBV28 and TRBJ2-1, the complete variable domain is DVKVTQSSRYLVKRTGEKVFLECVQDMDHENMFWYRQDPGLGLRLIYFSYDVKMKEKGDIPEGYSVSREKKERFSLILESASTNQTSMYLCASSLSELAGKYNEQFFGPGTRLTVL.

The chain couples TRBV28 to TRBJ1-5; D is possibly TRBD1 (5 bases). The CDR3 length is 14 residues. The V end lost 4 bases, the J end lost 11 bases, and 18 bases lay between the germline ends. CDR1 and CDR2 (germline): MDHEN, SYDVKM. The CDR3 here is CASSSLGGLKTQHF. The CDR3 region has the DNA TGTGCCAGCAGTTCACTTGGGGGACTTAAGACCCAGCATTTT.

V gene TRBV10-1 combines with J gene TRBJ1-2, with 7 bases lining up with TRBD1. This CDR3 region has 13 residues. Germline V gene data show CDR1 as WNHNN and CDR2 as SYGVQD (reference sequence). J was trimmed by 4 bases and V by 4 bases; bases with no gene match: 3. The CDR3 spells CASSGQGGYGYTF. The DNA of the CDR3 is TGCGCCAGCAGTGGTCAGGGGGGCTATGGCTACACCTTC.

This chain joins TRBV7-2 and TRBJ2-1; D remains ambiguous. V was cut by 0 bases and J by 4 bases, with 13 bases left in between. CDR3 length: 16 residues. Germline assignment: CDR1 SGHTA and CDR2 FQGNSA. CDR3 nucleotide sequence: TGTGCCAGCAGCTTAGCAGGTGTCGGAGTTTACAATGAGCAGTTCTTC. Translated: CASSLAGVGVYNEQFF.

This clone has more than one count but fewer than ten. The chain carries TRBV7-8 and TRBJ1-6, with 7 bases fitting TRBD1. CDR1 and CDR2 (germline): SGHVS, FQNEAQ. The CDR3 sequence is 14 residues long. The V segment lost 6 bases and the J segment 6 bases; nucleotides outside the gene matches: 5. CDR3 loop: CASSTGTANSPLHF. The DNA for the CDR3 is TGTGCCAGCAGTACCGGGACAGCTAATTCACCCCTCCACTTT.

The chain combines TRBV6-5 with TRBJ2-3, with D maybe TRBD1 (5 bases). The CDR3 contains 15 residues. CDR1 is MNHEY, CDR2 SVGAGI, per germline. With 6 bases removed from V and 5 bases from J, the gap between germline ends came to 18 bases. CDR3 sequence reads: CASRDRPQGIDTQYF. For the CDR3, the DNA is TGTGCCAGCAGAGATAGGCCCCAGGGAATAGATACGCAGTATTTT.

The chain carries TRBV7-2 and TRBJ2-3, with 8 bases identical to TRBD1. Germline V gene lookup returns CDR1 SGHTA and CDR2 FQGNSA. V shed 5 bases and J 6 bases; nucleotides not matched to a gene: 7. The CDR3 has 14 residues. The CDR3 reads CASSGRTGPDTQYF. In DNA, the CDR3 is TGTGCCAGCAGCGGGCGGACAGGGCCGGATACGCAGTATTTT.

The V gene is TRBV2, the J gene TRBJ2-5, with a tentative D call TRBD1 (6 bases). V lost 2 bases and J 4 bases, leaving 11 bases between the germline ends. Germline lookup yields CDR1 SNHLY and CDR2 FYNNEI. The CDR3 extends over 14 amino acids. The CDR3 loop is CASSEPEGGETQYF. The DNA of the CDR3 is TGTGCCAGCAGTGAACCGGAAGGGGGAGAGACCCAGTACTTC.

The V call is TRBV27, the J call TRBJ2-3; 9 bases fit TRBD1. Germline-derived CDR1 and CDR2 are MNHEY and SMNVEV (reference sequence). This CDR3 spans 19 amino acids. Losses at the gene ends were 7 bases for V and 3 bases for J; bases not matched to a gene: 20. In DNA form, the CDR3 reads TGTGCCAGCAACAAGGACAGGGGTACCGTCCTACACGGGACAGATACGCAGTATTTT. It is translated as CASNKDRGTVLHGTDTQYF.

The rearrangement joins TRBV9 to TRBJ2-1; TRBD2 matches at 8 bases. The CDR3 extends over 17 amino acids. The junction had 14 bases not matched to a gene; V was cut back by 1 base and J by 8 bases. Looked up from germline, CDR1 is SGDLS and CDR2 is YYNGEE. CDR3 residues: CASSVTGGRAGAYEQFF. In DNA, the CDR3 is TGTGCCAGCAGCGTAACGGGGGGGCGAGCAGGAGCATATGAGCAGTTCTTC.

The chain couples TRBV4-1 to TRBJ1-1; D unclear. CDR3 length equals 12 residues. V lost 3 bases and J 6 bases, leaving 8 bases between the germline ends. Germline V gives CDR1 MGHRA, CDR2 YSYEKL. CDR3 sequence (DNA): TGCGCCAGCAGCCACGATGGGCCTGAAGCTTTCTTT. Amino acid sequence: CASSHDGPEAFF.

V and J are TRBV28 and TRBJ1-2; TRBD1 matches at 7 bases. The CDR3 contains 17 residues. V shed 3 bases, J shed 4 bases, and the junction held 14 bases outside the gene matches. CDR1 and CDR2 from the germline V gene are MDHEN and SYDVKM. The chain's CDR3 is CASSFPTPGTASYGYTF. CDR3 in DNA: TGTGCCAGCAGTTTCCCCACTCCCGGGACAGCGTCCTATGGCTACACCTTC.

The V gene is TRBV4-3, the J gene TRBJ2-7; possibly TRBD2 for D (6 bases). The CDR3 contains 14 residues. Trimming took off 2 bases at V and 2 bases at J, with 10 bases between the two ends. Per the germline V gene, CDR1 is LGHNA and CDR2 is YSLEER. This CDR3 is CASSQLGGTYEQYF. The DNA of the CDR3 is TGCGCCAGCAGCCAACTGGGGGGAACCTACGAGCAGTACTTC.

This clone appeared a single time. The rearrangement uses TRBV19 and TRBJ1-5; no reliable D call. Trimming removed 3 bases at V and 6 bases at J, with 15 bases between. Germline loops: CDR1 LNHDA, CDR2 SQIVND (reference sequence). The CDR3 extends over 15 amino acids. The CDR3 bases are TGTGCCAGTAGTATGTCTCTTGGAGGGCGTCAGCCCCAGCATTTT. Translating it yields CASSMSLGGRQPQHF. Combining the CDR3 with reference TRBV19 and TRBJ1-5 gives the whole variable domain DGGITQSPKYLFRKEGQNVTLSCEQNLNHDAMYWYRQDPGQGLRLIYYSQIVNDFQKGDIAEGYSVSREKKESFPLTVTSAQKNPTAFYLCASSMSLGGRQPQHFGDGTRLSIL.

The chain carries TRBV18 and TRBJ1-1, with D possibly being TRBD1 (6 bases). CDR1 is KGHSH and CDR2 is LQKENI in the germline V gene. The CDR3 extends over 12 amino acids. The V end lost 2 bases, the J end lost 7 bases, and 8 bases lay between the germline ends. The CDR3 here is CASSPDRNEAFF. CDR3 nucleotides: TGTGCCAGCTCACCAGACAGGAATGAAGCTTTCTTT.

The J gene is TRBJ2-3, the V gene TRBV27; maybe TRBD2 (7 bases). This CDR3 contains 17 residues. In germline, CDR1 is MNHEY, CDR2 SMNVEV (reference sequence). V was pared by 5 bases and J by 4 bases, with 22 bases between. The CDR3 protein is CASSTVHGGLLADTQYF. CDR3 in DNA: TGTGCCAGCAGTACAGTACACGGGGGGCTCTTGGCAGATACGCAGTATTTT.